These 5 T cell receptor beta chains came from one sample sequenced in a study of lymphopenia after photon versus proton radiotherapy. Profiled with immunoSEQ multiplex PCR; TCRdb holds only in-frame clones, not every one. The data show fewer than 25,000 clones, 75% to 90% seen once. Material: peripheral blood, obtained from a patient treated with photon-based radiotherapy. Source of these receptors: a middle-aged man with gastric cancer.

The V call is TRBV7-2, the J call TRBJ1-4; weak D call: TRBD1 (6 bases). V shed 5 bases and J shed 8 bases, with 15 bases lying between them. Germline lookup yields CDR1 SGHTA and CDR2 FQGNSA. There are 14 residues in the CDR3. Written as DNA, the CDR3 is TGTGCCAGCAGCGCTTACAGGGTAGGCGAAAAACTGTTTTTT. This encodes CASSAYRVGEKLFF.

The V and J genes are TRBV2 and TRBJ1-2; TRBD1 matches at 8 bases. Germline CDR1 SNHLY, CDR2 FYNNEI. The CDR3 is made up of 17 amino acids. The J segment lost 4 bases and the V segment lost 7 bases, leaving 17 bases of the junction unmatched. CDR3 sequence: CASTRSPGAGGVYGYTF. In DNA, the CDR3 is TGTGCCAGCACGAGATCGCCTGGGGCAGGGGGCGTCTATGGCTACACCTTC.

The chain links TRBV5-4 to TRBJ1-2; TRBD1 is a possible D gene (5 bases). The CDR3 runs to 15 residues. With 0 bases removed from V and 1 base from J, the gap between germline ends came to 10 bases. Germline loops: CDR1 SGHNT, CDR2 YYREEE (reference sequence). CDR3 in amino acids: CASSLGGRDNYGYTF. The CDR3 DNA follows: TGTGCCAGCAGCTTGGGAGGCAGGGATAACTATGGCTACACCTTC.

The chain is built from TRBV6-6 and TRBJ1-1, with D possibly TRBD1 on 6 matching bases. The CDR3 is made up of 16 amino acids. Between the trimmed V and J ends, which lost 7 bases and 1 base, there was a span of 19 bases. The germline gives CDR1 MNHNY, CDR2 SVGAGI (reference sequence). The CDR3 DNA reads as TGTGCCAGCATCCCCCTAGGGGGGCGCCCGAACACTGAAGCTTTCTTT. It is translated as CASIPLGGRPNTEAFF.

The chain joins TRBV7-2 to TRBJ2-7, with D tentatively TRBD1 (5 bases). This CDR3 is 14 amino acids long. The germline V gene encodes CDR1 SGHTA and CDR2 FQGNSA. Between the trimmed V and J ends, which lost 1 base and 5 bases, there was a span of 12 bases. CDR3 sequence: CASSLVGAVHEQYF. The CDR3 DNA sequence: TGTGCCAGCAGCTTAGTTGGGGCGGTACACGAGCAGTACTTC. The variable domain in full, completed from reference TRBV7-2 and TRBJ2-7, reads GAGVSQSPSNKVTEKGKDVELRCDPISGHTALYWYRQSLGQGLEFLIYFQGNSAPDKSGLPSDRFSAERTGGSVSTLTIQRTQQEDSAVYLCASSLVGAVHEQYFGPGTRLTVT.